These 20 T cell receptor beta chains were all obtained from the same sample, sequenced in a study of regulatory T cells in long-lasting Graves disease. The TCR beta library used iRepertoire HTBI primers with Arm-PCR amplification of CDR3. Each CDR3 protein gets one entry after TCRdb re-called the multiplex PCR reads with MiXCR. The repertoire holds 550,000 to 650,000 distinct CDR3 sequences, 15% to 20% seen once, with about 12% in the top ten. Time point meaning: newly diagnosed GD, antithyroid drugs for less than 3 months. PBMCs provided the RNA from which the TCR library was made. The same sample was also used in a study of T cells in Graves' hyperthyroidism and ophthalmopathy.

The specimen comprised peripheral blood mononuclear cells (PBMCs), sampled at new diagnosis, from a patient treated with antithyroid drugs. The source of these receptors is a man between 18 and 35 years old with Graves disease.

On this clonotype: The junction and the germline gene differ at one end; a read error may be behind it. The chain joins TRBV7-9 to TRBJ2-5; weak D call: TRBD2 (6 bases). CDR1 is SEHNR, CDR2 FQNEAQ, per germline (reference sequence). The CDR3 sequence is 15 residues long. The CDR3 region is CTSSSTGTAQETQYF. The CDR3 DNA reads TGTACCAGCAGCTCTACCGGGACTGCTCAAGAGACCCAGTACTTC.

This clonotype was picked up many times. The chain uses TRBV2 and TRBJ2-1; unclear D gene. The germline V and J ends were trimmed by 6 bases and 5 bases, with 5 bases remaining between them. This CDR3 comprises 11 residues. Germline CDR1 SNHLY, CDR2 FYNNEI. DNA for the CDR3: TGTGCCAGCAGAGAAAACAATGAGCAGTTCTTC. Amino acids: CASRENNEQFF.

The chain is built from TRBV24-1 and TRBJ2-3, with TRBD1 identical over 7 bases. CDR1 is KGHDR, CDR2 SFDVKD, per germline. The CDR3 loop spans 18 amino acids. J gave up 2 bases and V 3 bases, and 13 bases lay outside the gene matches. The CDR3 DNA sequence: TGTGCCACCAGTGATCCAGCGTCGGGACAGAATAACACAGATACGCAGTATTTT. Its protein product is CATSDPASGQNNTDTQYF.

In regard to this clonotype: A much larger clone lies one base from this, so it may be a read error. The V call is TRBV27, the J call TRBJ1-2; 10 bases align to TRBD1. Germline V gives CDR1 MNHEY, CDR2 SMNVEV (reference sequence). The CDR3 runs to 14 residues. Written as DNA, the CDR3 is TGTGTCAGCAGCAAGACAGGGGGCGTCTATGGCTACACCTTC. Its translation is CVSSKTGGVYGYTF.

This clonotype has more than one count but fewer than ten. The rearrangement links TRBV14 to TRBJ2-7; TRBD2 aligns across 10 bases. The V segment lost 0 bases and the J segment 10 bases; nucleotides outside the gene matches: 6. Germline V gene data show CDR1 as SGHDN and CDR2 as FVKESK. CDR3 length: 14 amino acids. CDR3 DNA sequence: TGTGCCAGCAGCCAAGAGGGGCCTAGCGGGAGCCAGTACTTC. Encoded protein: CASSQEGPSGSQYF.

This sequence joins TRBV6-2 or TRBV6-3 and TRBJ1-5; 10 bases are a match to TRBD1. Germline CDR1 MNHEY, CDR2 SVGEGT. The trim removed 7 bases at V and 7 bases at J, leaving 7 bases unmatched. The CDR3 covers 14 residues. CDR3 sequence: CASTPGQGRQPQHF. The CDR3 nucleotides are TGTGCCAGCACCCCGGGACAGGGGCGACAGCCCCAGCATTTT.

This clonotype was seen more than once but under ten times. The junction shows a germline mismatch at one end, possibly a read error. V usage is TRBV4-1 and J usage is TRBJ1-5; TRBD1 is a possible D gene (6 bases). This CDR3 has 15 amino acids. Germline CDR1 MGHRA, CDR2 YSYEKL. This CDR3 is CASSPGAGFDQPQHF. DNA of the CDR3: TGTGCCAGCAGCCCGGGGGCGGGGTTCGACCAGCCCCAGCATTTT.

This clonotype was seen ten or more times. This chain uses TRBV3-1 with TRBJ2-7; 10 nucleotides agree with TRBD2. The germline gives CDR1 LGHDT, CDR2 YNNKEL (reference sequence). The CDR3 extends over 15 amino acids. Trimming removed 5 bases from V and 3 bases from J; junction bases left unmatched: 7. CDR3 nucleotide sequence: TGTGCCAGCAGCGCCGCAGCTAGCGGGGGCTACGAGCAGTACTTC. This sequence encodes CASSAAASGGYEQYF.

This chain links TRBV12-5 with TRBJ1-1; 8 bases align to TRBD1. Germline V lookup: CDR1 LGHNT, CDR2 FRNRAP. With V trimmed by 6 bases and J by 2 bases, 5 bases remained unmatched. The CDR3 is made up of 14 amino acids. The CDR3 protein is CASGKDRDNTEAFF. The CDR3 nucleotides are TGTGCTAGTGGCAAGGACAGGGACAACACTGAAGCTTTCTTT.

The sample holds many counts of this clonotype. The rearrangement uses TRBV10-2 and TRBJ2-7, with 10 bases identical to TRBD1. Per germline, CDR1 WSHSY and CDR2 SAAADI. V lost 5 bases to trimming and J lost 5 bases; unmatched junction nucleotides: 6. The CDR3 extends over 14 amino acids. CDR3 amino acids: CASSQTGGGDEQYF. CDR3 sequence (DNA): TGCGCCAGCAGTCAGACAGGGGGCGGGGACGAGCAGTACTTC.

In nucleotides, the CDR3 is TGCAGTGGGAATCGAGCGACCCAAGAGACCCAGTACTTC. It is translated as CSGNRATQETQYF. The chain is built from TRBV20-1 and TRBJ2-5; D is unclear. There are 13 residues in the CDR3. The V and J ends lost 7 bases and 1 base respectively, with 13 bases between them. Germline V gene sequence: CDR1 DFQATT, CDR2 SNEGSKA (reference sequence).

This clonotype has a handful of counts. The chain is built from TRBV15 and TRBJ2-7; D perhaps matches TRBD2 (5 bases). Germline loops: CDR1 LNHNV, CDR2 YYDKDF (reference sequence). The CDR3 spans 16 residues. The V end was cut by 1 base, the J end by 4 bases, with 17 bases between. The CDR3 reads CATSRGWELLSYEQYF. The DNA for the CDR3 is TGTGCCACCAGCAGAGGGTGGGAGCTTTTGTCGTACGAGCAGTACTTC.

For this clonotype: A much larger clone differs from this one at a single base, so this may be a read error. The chain combines TRBV28 with TRBJ2-5, with D perhaps matching TRBD2 (6 bases). Looked up from germline, CDR1 is MDHEN and CDR2 is SYDVKM. V was cut by 6 bases and J by 0 bases, with 17 bases left in between. The CDR3 covers 16 residues. CDR3 sequence reads: CASSPDRDWDQETQYF. The CDR3 DNA follows: TGTGCCAGCAGCCCCGACCGGGACTGGGACCAAGAGACCCAGTACTTC. The entire variable domain, with the rest obtained from reference TRBV28 and TRBJ2-5, is as follows: DVKVTQSSRYLVKRTGEKVFLECVQDMDHENMFWYRQDPGLGLRLIYFSYDVKMKEKGDIPEGYSVSREKKERFSLILESASTNQTSMYLCASSPDRDWDQETQYFGPGTRLLVL.

The rearrangement joins TRBV2 to TRBJ1-2; possibly TRBD1 for D (6 bases). Germline V gene sequence: CDR1 SNHLY, CDR2 FYNNEI. This CDR3 contains 16 residues. V was clipped by 8 bases and J by 8 bases, with 27 bases between them. The CDR3 DNA reads TGTGCCAGCTTTCGGTCGCCCGGAGGGGGGGAGTACGGCTACACCTTC. Protein sequence: CASFRSPGGGEYGYTF.

V usage is TRBV7-9 and J usage is TRBJ1-2, with D perhaps TRBD1 (5 bases). Germline V gives CDR1 SEHNR, CDR2 FQNEAQ (reference sequence). V gave up 3 bases and J gave up 8 bases, with 13 bases separating them. The CDR3 has 13 residues. Here the CDR3 DNA reads TGTGCCAGCAGCTTCGGTCAGGGTGAGGGCTACACCTTC. Its translation: CASSFGQGEGYTF.

Comments on this clonotype: This clone may be a read error of a much larger clone one base away. The chain carries TRBV5-1 and TRBJ2-5, with D perhaps TRBD1 (6 bases). CDR3 length: 15 residues. Trimming left V 1 base short and J 0 bases short, with 10 bases between. Germline V gives CDR1 SGHRS, CDR2 YFSETQ. In nucleotides, the CDR3 is TGCGCCAGCAGCTTGAGGGGGAGTTACCAAGAGACCCAGTACTTC. Its protein is CASSLRGSYQETQYF. The full variable domain, its missing parts supplied by reference TRBV5-1 and TRBJ2-5, is KAGVTQTPRYLIKTRGQQVTLSCSPISGHRSVSWYQQTPGQGLQFLFEYFSETQRNKGNFPGRFSGRQFSNSRSEMNVSTLELGDSALYLCASSLRGSYQETQYFGPGTRLLVL.

V and J are TRBV29-1 and TRBJ2-3; D remains unclear. Per the germline V gene, CDR1 is SQVTM and CDR2 is ANQGSEA. V dropped 0 bases and J dropped 5 bases, with 21 bases sitting between them. The CDR3 is 17 amino acids. Here the CDR3 DNA reads TGCAGCGTTGAAGATCTTAGGGATCGCCAATGGGGAGATACGCAGTATTTT. Translation gives CSVEDLRDRQWGDTQYF.

This clonotype was picked up many times. The chain uses TRBV20-1 and TRBJ2-1, with 8 bases lining up with TRBD2. Germline CDR1 is DFQATT and CDR2 is SNEGSKA (reference sequence). The CDR3 is 15 amino acids. The ends lost 1 base at V and 0 bases at J; junction bases unmatched: 2. The CDR3: CSARGSGNSYNEQFF. CDR3 sequence (DNA): TGCAGTGCTAGAGGTAGCGGGAACTCCTACAATGAGCAGTTCTTC.

This clonotype appeared a few times. This chain connects TRBV24-1 to TRBJ1-5; D uncertain. Germline loops: CDR1 KGHDR, CDR2 SFDVKD. This CDR3 has 15 amino acids. V was trimmed by 5 bases and J by 0 bases, leaving 10 bases between them. CDR3 in amino acids: CATSGGEYSNQPQHF. DNA of the CDR3: TGTGCCACCAGTGGAGGCGAGTATAGCAATCAGCCCCAGCATTTT.

This clonotype showed up just a few times. The chain recombines TRBV2 with TRBJ1-3; D remains unclear. The CDR3 consists of 12 residues. V lost 6 bases to trimming and J lost 3 bases, with 6 bases between them. CDR1 and CDR2 (germline): SNHLY, FYNNEI. DNA for the CDR3: TGTGCCAGCAGACAGTATGGAAACACCATATATTTT. Protein sequence: CASRQYGNTIYF.